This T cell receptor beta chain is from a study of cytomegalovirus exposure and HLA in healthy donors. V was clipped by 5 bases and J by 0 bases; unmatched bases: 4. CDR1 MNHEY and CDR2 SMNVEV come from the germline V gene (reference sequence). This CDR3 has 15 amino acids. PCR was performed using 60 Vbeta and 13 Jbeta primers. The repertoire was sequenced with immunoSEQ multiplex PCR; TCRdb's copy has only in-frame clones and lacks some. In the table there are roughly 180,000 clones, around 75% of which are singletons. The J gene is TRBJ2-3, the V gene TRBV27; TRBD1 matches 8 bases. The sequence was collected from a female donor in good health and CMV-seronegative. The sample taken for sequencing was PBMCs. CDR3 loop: CASSPWDRSTDTQYF. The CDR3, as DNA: TGTGCCAGCAGTCCATGGGACAGGAGCACAGATACGCAGTATTTT.